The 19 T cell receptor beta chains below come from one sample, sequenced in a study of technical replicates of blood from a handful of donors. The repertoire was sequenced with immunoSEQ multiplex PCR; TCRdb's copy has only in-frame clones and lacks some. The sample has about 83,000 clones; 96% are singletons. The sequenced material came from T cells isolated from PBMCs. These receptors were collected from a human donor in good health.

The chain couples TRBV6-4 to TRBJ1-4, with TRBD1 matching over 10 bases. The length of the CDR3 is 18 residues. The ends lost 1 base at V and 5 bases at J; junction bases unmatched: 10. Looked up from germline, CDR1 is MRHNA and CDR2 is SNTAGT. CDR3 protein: CASSDFRDRGPRNEKLFF. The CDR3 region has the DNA TGTGCCAGCAGTGACTTCCGGGACAGGGGCCCACGGAATGAAAAACTGTTTTTT.

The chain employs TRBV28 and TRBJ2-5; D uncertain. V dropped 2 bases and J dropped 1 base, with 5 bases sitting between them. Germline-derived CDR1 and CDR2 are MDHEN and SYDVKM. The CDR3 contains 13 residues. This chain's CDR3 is CASSLPFQETQYF. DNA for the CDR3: TGTGCCAGCAGTTTACCTTTCCAAGAGACCCAGTACTTC.

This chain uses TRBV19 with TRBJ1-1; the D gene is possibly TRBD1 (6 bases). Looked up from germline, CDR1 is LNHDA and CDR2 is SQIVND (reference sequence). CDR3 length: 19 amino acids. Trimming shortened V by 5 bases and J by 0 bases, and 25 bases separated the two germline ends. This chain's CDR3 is CASSLQVSGTPTMNTEAFF. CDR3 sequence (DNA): TGTGCCAGTAGTCTCCAGGTGTCCGGGACACCCACAATGAACACTGAAGCTTTCTTT.

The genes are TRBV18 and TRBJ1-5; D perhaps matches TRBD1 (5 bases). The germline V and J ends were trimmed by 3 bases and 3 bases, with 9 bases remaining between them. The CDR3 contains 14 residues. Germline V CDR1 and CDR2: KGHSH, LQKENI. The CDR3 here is CASSPVRANQPQHF. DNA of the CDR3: TGTGCCAGCTCACCGGTCAGGGCCAATCAGCCCCAGCATTTT.

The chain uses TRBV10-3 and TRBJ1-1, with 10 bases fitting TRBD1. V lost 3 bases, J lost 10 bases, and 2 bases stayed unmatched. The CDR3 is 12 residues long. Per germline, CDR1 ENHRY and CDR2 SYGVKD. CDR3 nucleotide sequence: TGTGCCATCAGTGAAGACAGGGGGCTAGCTTTCTTT. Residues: CAISEDRGLAFF.

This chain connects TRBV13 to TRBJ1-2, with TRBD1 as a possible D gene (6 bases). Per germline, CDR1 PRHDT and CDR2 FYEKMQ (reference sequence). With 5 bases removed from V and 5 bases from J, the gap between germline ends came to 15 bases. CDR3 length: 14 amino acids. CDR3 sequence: CASSPLQGNYGYTF. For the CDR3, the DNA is TGTGCCAGCAGCCCGTTACAGGGTAATTATGGCTACACCTTC.

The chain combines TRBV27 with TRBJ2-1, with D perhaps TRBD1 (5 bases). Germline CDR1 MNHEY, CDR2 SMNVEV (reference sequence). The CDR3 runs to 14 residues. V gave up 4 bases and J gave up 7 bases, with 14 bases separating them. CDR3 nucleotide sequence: TGTGCCAGCAGTTCTCCGCGACAGTCGAATGAGCAGTTCTTC. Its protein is CASSSPRQSNEQFF.

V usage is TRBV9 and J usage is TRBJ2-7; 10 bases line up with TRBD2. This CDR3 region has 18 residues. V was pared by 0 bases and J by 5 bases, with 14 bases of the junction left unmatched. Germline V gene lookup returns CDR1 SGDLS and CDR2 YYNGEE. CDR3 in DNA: TGTGCCAGCAGCGTAGACTCCGGGGTAGCGGGAGGTTCCCACGAGCAGTACTTC. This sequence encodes CASSVDSGVAGGSHEQYF.

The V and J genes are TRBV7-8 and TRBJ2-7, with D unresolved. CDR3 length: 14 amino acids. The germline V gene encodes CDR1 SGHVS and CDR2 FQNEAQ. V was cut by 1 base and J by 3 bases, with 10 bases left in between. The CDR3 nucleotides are TGTGCCAGCAGCTTAGTAACAGTTTTCTACGAGCAGTACTTC. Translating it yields CASSLVTVFYEQYF.

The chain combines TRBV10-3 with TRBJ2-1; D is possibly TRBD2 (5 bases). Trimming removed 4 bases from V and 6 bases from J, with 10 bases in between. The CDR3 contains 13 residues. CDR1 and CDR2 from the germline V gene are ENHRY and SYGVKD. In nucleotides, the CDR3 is TGTGCCATCAGTGCGGGAACAGCCAATGAGCAGTTCTTC. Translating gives CAISAGTANEQFF.

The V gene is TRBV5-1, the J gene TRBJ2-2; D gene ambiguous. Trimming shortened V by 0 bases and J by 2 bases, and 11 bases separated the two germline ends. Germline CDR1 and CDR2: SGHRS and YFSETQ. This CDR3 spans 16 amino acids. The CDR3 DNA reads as TGCGCCAGCAGCTTGGCCGGAGCAGCTAACACCGGGGAGCTGTTTTTT. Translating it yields CASSLAGAANTGELFF.

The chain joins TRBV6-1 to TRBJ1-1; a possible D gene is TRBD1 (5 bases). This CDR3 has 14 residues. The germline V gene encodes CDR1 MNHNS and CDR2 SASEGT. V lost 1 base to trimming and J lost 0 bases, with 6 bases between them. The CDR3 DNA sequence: TGTGCCAGCAGTGAAGTAGGGGTGAACACTGAAGCTTTCTTT. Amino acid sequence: CASSEVGVNTEAFF.

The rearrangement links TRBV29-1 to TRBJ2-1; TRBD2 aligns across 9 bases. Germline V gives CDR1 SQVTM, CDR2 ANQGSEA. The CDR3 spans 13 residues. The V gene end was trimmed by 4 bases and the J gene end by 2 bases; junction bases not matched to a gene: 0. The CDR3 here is CSVVAGAYNEQFF. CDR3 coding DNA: TGCAGCGTTGTAGCGGGAGCCTACAATGAGCAGTTCTTC.

Here the CDR3 DNA reads TGTGCCAGCAGCTTTCAGGGGGCGCGTGTCGGGGAGCTGTTTTTT. Amino acids: CASSFQGARVGELFF. The genes are TRBV7-9 and TRBJ2-2; 8 bases line up with TRBD1. In germline, CDR1 is SEHNR, CDR2 FQNEAQ (reference sequence). The ends lost 3 bases at V and 7 bases at J; junction bases unmatched: 7. The CDR3 consists of 15 residues.

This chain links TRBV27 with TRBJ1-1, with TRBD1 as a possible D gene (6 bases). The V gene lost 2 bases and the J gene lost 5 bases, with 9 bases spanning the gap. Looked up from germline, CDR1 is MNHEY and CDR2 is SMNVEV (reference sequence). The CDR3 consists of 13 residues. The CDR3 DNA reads TGTGCCAGCAGTTTACAGGGGAGAACTGAAGCTTTCTTT. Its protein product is CASSLQGRTEAFF.

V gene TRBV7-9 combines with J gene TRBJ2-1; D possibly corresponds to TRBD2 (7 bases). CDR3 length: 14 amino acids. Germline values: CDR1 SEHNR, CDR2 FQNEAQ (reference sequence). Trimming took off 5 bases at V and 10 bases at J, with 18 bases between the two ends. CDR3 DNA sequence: TGTGCCAGCAGCGTTACCCCAGGGAGGGGGGAGCAGTTCTTC. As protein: CASSVTPGRGEQFF.

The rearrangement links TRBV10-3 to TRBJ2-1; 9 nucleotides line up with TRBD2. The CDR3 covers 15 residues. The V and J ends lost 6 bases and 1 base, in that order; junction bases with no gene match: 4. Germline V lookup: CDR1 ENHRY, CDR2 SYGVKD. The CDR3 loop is CAIRTSGLSYNEQFF. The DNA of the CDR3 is TGTGCCATCAGAACTAGCGGGCTATCCTACAATGAGCAGTTCTTC.

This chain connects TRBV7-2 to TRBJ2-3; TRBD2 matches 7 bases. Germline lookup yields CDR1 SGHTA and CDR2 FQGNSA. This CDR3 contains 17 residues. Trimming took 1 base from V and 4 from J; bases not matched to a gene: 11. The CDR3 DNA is TGTGCCAGCAGCTTAGATGGGAGGGTGATTAAATCAGATACGCAGTATTTT. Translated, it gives CASSLDGRVIKSDTQYF.

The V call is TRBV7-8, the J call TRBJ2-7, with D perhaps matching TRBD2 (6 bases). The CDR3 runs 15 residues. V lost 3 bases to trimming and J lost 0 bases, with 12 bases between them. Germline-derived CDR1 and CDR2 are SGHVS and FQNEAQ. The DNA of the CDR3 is TGTGCCAGCAGCTTCGGGCTAGCGAGCTCCTACGAGCAGTACTTC. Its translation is CASSFGLASSYEQYF. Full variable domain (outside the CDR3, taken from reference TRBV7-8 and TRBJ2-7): GAGVSQSPRYKVAKRGQDVALRCDPISGHVSLFWYQQALGQGPEFLTYFQNEAQLDKSGLPSDRFFAERPEGSVSTLKIQRTQQEDSAVYLCASSFGLASSYEQYFGPGTRLTVT.